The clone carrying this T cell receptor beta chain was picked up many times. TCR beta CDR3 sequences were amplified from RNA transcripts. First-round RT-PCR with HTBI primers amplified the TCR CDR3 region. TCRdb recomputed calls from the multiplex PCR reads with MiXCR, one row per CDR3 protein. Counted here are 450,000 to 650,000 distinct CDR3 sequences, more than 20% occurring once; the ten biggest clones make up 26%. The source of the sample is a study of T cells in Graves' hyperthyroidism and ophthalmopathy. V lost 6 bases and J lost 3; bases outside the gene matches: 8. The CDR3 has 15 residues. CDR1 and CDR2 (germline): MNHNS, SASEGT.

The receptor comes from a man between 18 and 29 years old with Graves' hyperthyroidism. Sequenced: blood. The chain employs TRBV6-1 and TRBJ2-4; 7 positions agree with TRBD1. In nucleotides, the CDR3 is TGTGCCAGCAGCTTGACAGGGATGGTCAAAAACATTCAGTACTTC. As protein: CASSLTGMVKNIQYF.